The 10 T cell receptor beta chains reported below all come from one sample, sequenced in a study of T cells in Graves' hyperthyroidism and ophthalmopathy. TCR beta CDR3 sequences were amplified from RNA transcripts. Primed by the HTBI set, a first-round RT-PCR was run on the TCR CDR3. TCRdb re-analysed the multiplex PCR reads in MiXCR, keeping a single row per CDR3 protein. The table includes around 540,000 distinct CDR3 sequences, around 42% detected once. Sample: peripheral blood or thyroid tissue (not recorded which). The origin of the receptors is a woman under 30 with Graves' hyperthyroidism.

As to this clonotype: One junction end disagrees with the germline gene, perhaps due to a read error. This chain joins TRBV2 and TRBJ1-6; unclear D gene. This CDR3 is 15 amino acids long. Germline CDR1 is SNHLY and CDR2 is FYNNEI. The CDR3 nucleotides read TGTGCCAGCAGTGCGGCAGTACCCCCCAATTCTCCCCTCCACTTT. Translated: CASSAAVPPNSPLHF.

At least ten counts were recorded for this clonotype. The chain links TRBV2 to TRBJ2-7; possibly TRBD2 for D (5 bases). CDR1 is SNHLY, CDR2 FYNNEI, per germline. The CDR3 has 13 residues. The V and J ends lost 7 bases and 0 bases respectively, with 10 bases between them. In nucleotides, the CDR3 is TGTGCCAGCAAGGCAAGCGGCTCCTACGAGCAGTACTTC. Translating it yields CASKASGSYEQYF.

The sample holds many counts of this clonotype. The chain links TRBV7-6 to TRBJ2-5, with 7 positions matching TRBD1. V was clipped by 0 bases and J by 5 bases; unmatched bases: 9. Germline assignment: CDR1 SGHVS and CDR2 FNYEAQ. This CDR3 spans 16 amino acids. Written as DNA, the CDR3 is TGTGCCAGCAGCTTAGCGGAGCAGGGGGACCCCGAGACCCAGTACTTC. Protein: CASSLAEQGDPETQYF. Full variable domain (outside the CDR3, taken from reference TRBV7-6 and TRBJ2-5): GAGVSQSPRYKVTKRGQDVALRCDPISGHVSLYWYRQALGQGPEFLTYFNYEAQQDKSGLPNDRFSAERPEGSISTLTIQRTEQRDSAMYRCASSLAEQGDPETQYFGPGTRLLVL.

This clonotype was detected many times. The rearrangement uses TRBV7-8 and TRBJ1-5; no clear D gene. The CDR3 runs to 13 residues. CDR1 and CDR2 (germline): SGHVS, FQNEAQ. The germline V and J ends were trimmed by 7 bases and 9 bases, with 16 bases remaining between them. CDR3 protein: CASTSGRARPQHF. CDR3 sequence (DNA): TGTGCCAGCACTTCCGGACGGGCAAGGCCCCAGCATTTT.

This chain links TRBV5-1 with TRBJ2-7, with 8 bases identical to TRBD1. Germline V gene data show CDR1 as SGHRS and CDR2 as YFSETQ. The CDR3 consists of 15 residues. The ends lost 0 bases at V and 2 bases at J; junction bases unmatched: 4. In DNA, the CDR3 is TGCGCCAGCAGCTTGGTGGGACAGGTCCCCTACGAGCAGTACTTC. Translation: CASSLVGQVPYEQYF.

The gene calls are TRBV25-1 and TRBJ1-2; TRBD1 is a possible D gene (6 bases). Trimming cost V 5 bases and J 7 bases, with 14 bases left between them. The CDR3 consists of 13 residues. The germline V gene has CDR1 MGHDK and CDR2 SYGVNS. This CDR3 reads CASSTDRRSGYTF. DNA of the CDR3: TGTGCCAGCAGTACAGACAGGAGGTCTGGCTACACCTTC.

The rearrangement links TRBV24-1 to TRBJ2-5; 9 bases agree with TRBD1. The DNA end lines up better with TRBJ2-7; the J call may be wrong. CDR3 length equals 14 residues. Germline-derived CDR1 and CDR2 are KGHDR and SFDVKD. The CDR3 loop reads CATAGTGNTYEQYF. The CDR3 DNA is TGTGCCACCGCCGGGACAGGGAATACCTACGAGCAGTACTTC.

As regards this clonotype: The germline gene is not matched at one end of the junction; a read error may be the cause. The V gene is TRBV7-9, the J gene TRBJ2-5; D gene unclear. This CDR3 has 14 residues. Germline assignment: CDR1 SEHNR and CDR2 FQNEAQ (reference sequence). In nucleotides, the CDR3 is TGCGCCAGCAGCAGTCCCTGGAGTCGAGAGACCCAGTACTTC. This sequence encodes CASSSPWSRETQYF.

In its sample, this clonotype was seen a few times. The chain has TRBV20-1 and TRBJ1-2; TRBD1 matches 9 bases. The CDR3 contains 13 residues. V gave up 1 base and J gave up 8 bases; unmatched junction bases: 5. The germline gives CDR1 DFQATT, CDR2 SNEGSKA (reference sequence). The DNA for the CDR3 is TGCAGTGCTAGAGGACTCGGGACAGGGGGCTACACCTTC. It translates to CSARGLGTGGYTF.

The chain links TRBV20-1 to TRBJ2-7; 9 bases align to TRBD2. The V and J ends lost 1 base and 3 bases, in that order; junction bases with no gene match: 16. CDR3 length: 18 amino acids. CDR1 and CDR2 from the germline V gene are DFQATT and SNEGSKA (reference sequence). The CDR3 coding sequence is TGCAGTGCTAGAGTGGGGGGGGACACCCTAGCGGGGTACTACGAGCAGTACTTC. This sequence encodes CSARVGGDTLAGYYEQYF.